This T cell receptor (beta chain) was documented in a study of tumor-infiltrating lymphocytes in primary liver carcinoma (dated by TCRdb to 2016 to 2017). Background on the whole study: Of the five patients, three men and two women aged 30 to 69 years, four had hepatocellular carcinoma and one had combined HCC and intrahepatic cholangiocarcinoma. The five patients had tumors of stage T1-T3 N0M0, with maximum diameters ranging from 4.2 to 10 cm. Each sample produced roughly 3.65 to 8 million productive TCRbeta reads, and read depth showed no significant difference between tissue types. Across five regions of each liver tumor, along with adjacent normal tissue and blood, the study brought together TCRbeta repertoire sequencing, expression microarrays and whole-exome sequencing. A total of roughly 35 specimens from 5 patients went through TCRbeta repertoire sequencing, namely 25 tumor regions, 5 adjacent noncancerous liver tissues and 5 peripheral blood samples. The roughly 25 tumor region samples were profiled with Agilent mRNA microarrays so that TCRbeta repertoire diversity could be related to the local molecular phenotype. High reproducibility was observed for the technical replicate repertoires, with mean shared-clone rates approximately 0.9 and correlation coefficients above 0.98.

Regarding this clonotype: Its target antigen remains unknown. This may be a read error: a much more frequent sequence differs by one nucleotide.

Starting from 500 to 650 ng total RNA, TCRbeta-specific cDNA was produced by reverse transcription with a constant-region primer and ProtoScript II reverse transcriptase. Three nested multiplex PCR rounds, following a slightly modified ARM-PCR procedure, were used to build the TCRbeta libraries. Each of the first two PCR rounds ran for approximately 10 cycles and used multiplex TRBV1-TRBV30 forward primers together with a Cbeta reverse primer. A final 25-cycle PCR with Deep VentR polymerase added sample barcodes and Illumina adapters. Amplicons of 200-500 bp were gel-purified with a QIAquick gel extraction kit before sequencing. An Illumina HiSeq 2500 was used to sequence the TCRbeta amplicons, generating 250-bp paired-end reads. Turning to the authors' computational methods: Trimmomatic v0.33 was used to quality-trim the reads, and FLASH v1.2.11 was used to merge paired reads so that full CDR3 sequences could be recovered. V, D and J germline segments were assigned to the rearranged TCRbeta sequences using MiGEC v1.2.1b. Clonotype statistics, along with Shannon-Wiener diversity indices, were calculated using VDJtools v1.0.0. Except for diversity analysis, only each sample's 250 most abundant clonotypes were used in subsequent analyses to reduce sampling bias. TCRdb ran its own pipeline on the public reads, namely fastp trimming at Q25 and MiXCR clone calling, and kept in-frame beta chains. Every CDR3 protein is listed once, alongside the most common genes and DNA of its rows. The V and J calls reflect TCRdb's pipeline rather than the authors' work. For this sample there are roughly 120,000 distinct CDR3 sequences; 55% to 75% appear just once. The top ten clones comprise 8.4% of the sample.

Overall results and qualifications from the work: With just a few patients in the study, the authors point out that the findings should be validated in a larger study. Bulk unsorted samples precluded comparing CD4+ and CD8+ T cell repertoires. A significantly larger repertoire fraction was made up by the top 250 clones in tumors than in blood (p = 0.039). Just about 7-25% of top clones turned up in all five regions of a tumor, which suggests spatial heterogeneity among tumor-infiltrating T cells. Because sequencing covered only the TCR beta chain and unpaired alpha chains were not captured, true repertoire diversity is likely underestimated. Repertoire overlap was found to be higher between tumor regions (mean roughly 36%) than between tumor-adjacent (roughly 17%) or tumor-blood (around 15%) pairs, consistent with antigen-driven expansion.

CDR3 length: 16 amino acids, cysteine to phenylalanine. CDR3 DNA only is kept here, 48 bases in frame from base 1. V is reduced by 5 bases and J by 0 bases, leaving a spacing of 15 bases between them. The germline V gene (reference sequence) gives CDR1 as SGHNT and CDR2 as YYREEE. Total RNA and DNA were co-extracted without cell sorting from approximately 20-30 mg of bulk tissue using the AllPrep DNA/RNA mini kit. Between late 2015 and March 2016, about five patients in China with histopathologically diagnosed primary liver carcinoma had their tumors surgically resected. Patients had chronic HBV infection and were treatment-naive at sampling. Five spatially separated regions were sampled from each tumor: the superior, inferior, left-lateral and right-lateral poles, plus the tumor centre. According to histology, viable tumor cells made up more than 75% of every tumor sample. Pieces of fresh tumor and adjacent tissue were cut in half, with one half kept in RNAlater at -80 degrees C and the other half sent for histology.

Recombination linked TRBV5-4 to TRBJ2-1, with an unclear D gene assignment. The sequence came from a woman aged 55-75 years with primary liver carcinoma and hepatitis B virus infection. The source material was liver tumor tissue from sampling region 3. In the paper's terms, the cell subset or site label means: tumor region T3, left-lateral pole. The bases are TGTGCCAGCAGTCCGCCAAGGATGAGCTCCTACAATGAGCAGTTCTTC. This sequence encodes CASSPPRMSSYNEQFF.